This TCR beta chain comes out of a study of blood T cell repertoires in COVID-19. Produced via immunoSEQ multiplex PCR; TCRdb's table is partial and in-frame only. The data show a few hundred thousand clones, with approximately 80% seen just once and about 9% held by the top ten. The germline CDR1 and CDR2 sequences are LNHDA and SQIVND (reference sequence). The CDR3 sequence is 15 residues long. V was shortened by 6 bases and J by 4 bases, with 15 bases between the two germline ends. The V call is TRBV19, the J call TRBJ2-2; TRBD1 is a possible D gene (6 bases). Specimen: PBMCs or T cells enriched from blood (not recorded which). This sequence originates from a middle-aged man who had recovered from COVID-19. The CDR3 loop is CASSGDKYFTGELFF. The DNA for the CDR3 is TGTGCCAGTAGCGGGGACAAGTACTTCACCGGGGAGCTGTTTTTT.